This entry is about one TCR beta chain. Its specificity is unknown. This entry comes from a study of T cell responses to AZD1222 COVID-19 vaccine. General study results and limits: The number of AZD1222 recipients seropositive at baseline was only 5 to 7. Donors were largely white British and mainly female; clonal diversity was possibly underestimated.

The repertoire was sequenced with immunoSEQ multiplex PCR; TCRdb's copy has only in-frame clones and lacks some. Of 80,000 to 95,000 clones listed, around nine tenths are singletons. This CDR3 has 14 amino acids. Germline CDR1 LGHNA, CDR2 YSLEER. V gave up 2 bases and J gave up 4 bases, with 11 bases separating them. Sequences were derived from peripheral blood, sampled 28 days after the second AZD1222 dose. The receptor comes from an adult who received the AZD1222 COVID-19 vaccine. The chain uses TRBV4-3 and TRBJ1-2; D ambiguous. CDR3 DNA sequence: TGCGCCAGCAGCCAAAGGTCGGGCCTCTATGGCTACACCTTC. Protein: CASSQRSGLYGYTF.